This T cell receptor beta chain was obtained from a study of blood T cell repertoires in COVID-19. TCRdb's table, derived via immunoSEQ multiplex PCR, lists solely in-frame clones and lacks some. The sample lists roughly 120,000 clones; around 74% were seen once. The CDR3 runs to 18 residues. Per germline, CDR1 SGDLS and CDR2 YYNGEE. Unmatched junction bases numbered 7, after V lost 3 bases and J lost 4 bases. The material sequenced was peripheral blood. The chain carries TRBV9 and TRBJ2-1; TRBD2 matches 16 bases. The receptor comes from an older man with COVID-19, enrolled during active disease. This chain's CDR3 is CASSAMGLAGGRYNEQFF. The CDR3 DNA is TGTGCCAGCAGCGCTATGGGACTAGCGGGAGGGCGGTACAATGAGCAGTTCTTC.